This T cell receptor beta chain comes out of a study of T-cell reconstitution after alpha-beta-depleted transplantation in children. Unique molecular identifiers were incorporated when the TCRbeta library was constructed. TCRdb independently ran MiXCR on the PCR reads; one entry per CDR3 protein. Among some 400,000 distinct CDR3 sequences, just over 20% were seen once, and the ten largest hold around 4%. This clonotype was observed at least ten times. J was trimmed by 2 bases and V by 5 bases; bases with no gene match: 5. The germline gives CDR1 MNHEY, CDR2 SMNVEV (reference sequence). The length of the CDR3 is 14 residues.

The chain uses TRBV27 and TRBJ2-5, with 7 positions matching TRBD1. Specimen: PBMCs from the stem cell graft donor, collected from the stem cell graft. This TCR derives from a human donor who donated a stem cell graft to a child with acute myeloid leukemia. The DNA for the CDR3 is TGTGCCAGCAGTGGGGACAGTCATCAAGAGACCCAGTACTTC. It yields the protein CASSGDSHQETQYF.